This T cell receptor (beta chain) is drawn from a study of post-analysis software for immune sequencing data. Study as a whole: Relapsing-remitting, secondary progressive and progressive-relapsing multiple sclerosis courses were included.

Whole-study findings and limits: Five TRBV segments, including TRBV5-6, TRBV5-1 and TRBV20-1, were more frequent in patients than controls. Multiple sclerosis was associated with a significant reduction in normalized Chao1 diversity relative to controls. By F measure, strong co-clustering occurred among samples prepared in the same batch.

Tagging with unique molecular identifiers was a feature of the TCR beta cDNA libraries. Around 500,000 cDNA molecules came from about 1 to 10 million T cells. TCRdb used MiXCR to reprocess the PCR reads, holding one entry per CDR3 protein. This sample yields about 540,000 distinct CDR3 sequences, of which 30% to 40% are seen a single time; 4.5% to 7.5% belongs to the top ten. On this clonotype itself: Its antigen is not known.

This CDR3 has 14 amino acids. Deletions cut 5 bases from V and 7 bases from J, with 17 bases between. Looked up from germline, CDR1 is ENHRY and CDR2 is SYGVKD. The chain has TRBV10-3 and TRBJ1-2, with no clear D. The sequenced sample consisted of blood. The TCR originated in a girl aged 2-17 years with multiple sclerosis. CDR3 loop: CAISWREGSGGYTF. The CDR3 DNA is TGTGCCATCAGTTGGCGGGAGGGCAGCGGTGGCTACACCTTC.